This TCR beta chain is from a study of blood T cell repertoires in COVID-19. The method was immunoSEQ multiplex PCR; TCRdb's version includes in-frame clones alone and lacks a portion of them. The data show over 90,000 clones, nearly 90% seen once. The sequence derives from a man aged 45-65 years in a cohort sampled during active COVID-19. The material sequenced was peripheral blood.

CDR3 nucleotides: TGTGCCAGCAGTTACTCCTGGACAGGGGACTACGAGCAGTACTTC. Translated: CASSYSWTGDYEQYF. This sequence joins TRBV6-5 and TRBJ2-7; 9 bases line up with TRBD1. Looked up from germline, CDR1 is MNHEY and CDR2 is SVGAGI. The CDR3 is made up of 15 amino acids. Unmatched junction bases numbered 3, after V lost 0 bases and J lost 3 bases.